The clone carrying this T cell receptor (beta chain) was detected only a few times. Germline-derived CDR1 and CDR2 are SEHNR and FQNEAQ (reference sequence). The V gene end was trimmed by 6 bases and the J gene end by 5 bases; junction bases not matched to a gene: 6. The CDR3 extends over 14 amino acids. This sample was taken from a study of shared clonotypes between healthy human individuals. DNA input for the unsorted PBMC replicate PCRs was 250 to 350 ng, 31,000 or so T cell genomes. The data were produced by immunoSEQ multiplex PCR, yet TCRdb's version contains in-frame clones alone and is incomplete. The data show about 510,000 clones, 79% seen once.

What was sequenced was PBMCs. The source is a woman aged 40 to 50 in good health. Some clones in this sample may be carry-over from other donors' samples. The chain links TRBV7-9 to TRBJ2-7, with 11 bases that match TRBD2. CDR3 DNA: TGTGCCAGCAGTAAGACTAGCGGGAACCACGAGCAGTACTTC. The encoded protein is CASSKTSGNHEQYF.